A single sample gave rise to the 8 T cell receptor beta chains below, sequenced in a study of tumor-infiltrating lymphocytes in primary liver carcinoma. Scientists recovered RNA and DNA together from around 20-30 mg of unsorted bulk tissue. The template, around 540 ng total RNA, yielded TCR beta cDNA made with a constant-region primer. A slightly modified ARM-PCR protocol with three nested multiplex PCR rounds produced these TCR beta libraries. Forward primers for TRBV1-TRBV30 and a C-beta reverse primer served the first two PCR rounds, at about 10 cycles each. One entry per CDR3 protein results from TCRdb running MiXCR on the multiplex PCR reads. The data hold roughly 50,000 distinct CDR3 sequences, with about three quarters observed a single time. The specimen sequenced was liver tumor tissue from sampling region 2. Subset given: tumor region T2, inferior pole. These receptors were obtained from a man aged 35-49 years with primary liver carcinoma and hepatitis B virus infection.

This clonotype was detected ten times or more. This rearrangement joins TRBV6-6 to TRBJ1-6; D is unclear. V lost 2 bases to trimming and J lost 7 bases, with 15 bases between them. Germline V gene lookup returns CDR1 MNHNY and CDR2 SVGAGI (reference sequence). The CDR3 extends over 16 amino acids. The CDR3 DNA is TGTGCCAGCAGTTACGGCTCCTGGGGAGGCAATTCACCCCTCCACTTT. It specifies CASSYGSWGGNSPLHF.

A word on this clonotype: Given the absence of the conserved phenylalanine or tryptophan at the CDR3 end, a read error is likely. The chain uses TRBV5-8 and TRBJ1-5; no definite D call. The germline gives CDR1 SGHTS, CDR2 YDEGEE. CDR3 length equals 13 residues. The CDR3 is CASSSDKGQPQHS. The CDR3 DNA is TGTGCTAGTAGCTCTGACAAGGGTCAGCCCCAGCATTCT.

This clonotype has ten or more counts. The chain carries TRBV4-1 and TRBJ2-2, with D tentatively TRBD2 (6 bases). Germline V gene data show CDR1 as MGHRA and CDR2 as YSYEKL. The CDR3 consists of 14 residues. V lost 6 bases and J lost 3, with 11 bases in between. The CDR3 loop is CASSTRDYTGELFF. The DNA of the CDR3 is TGCGCCAGCAGTACCCGGGACTACACCGGGGAGCTGTTTTTT.

Remarks on this clonotype: A much larger clone sits a single nucleotide away, making a read error possible. CDR3 DNA: TGTGCCATCAGTGATCCCGGGACAGATCCTGGCTACACCTTC. It translates to CAISDPGTDPGYTF. This chain uses TRBV24-1 with TRBJ1-2; 7 nucleotides match TRBD1. The CDR3 spans 14 residues. Per germline, CDR1 KGHDR and CDR2 SFDVKD.

On this clonotype itself: This sequence may be a read error, since a much larger clone differs from it by one base. The V gene is TRBV10-2, the J gene TRBJ2-3; the match to TRBD1 covers 7 bases. CDR3 length: 14 residues. Germline CDR1 WSHSY, CDR2 SAAADI. CDR3 residues: CASMSGRGTDAQYF. DNA for the CDR3: TGCGCCAGCATGTCAGGGAGAGGGACAGATGCGCAGTATTTT.

Remarks on this clonotype: Mismatch with germline at one junction end may stem from a read error. V and J are TRBV6-2 or TRBV6-3 and TRBJ2-2, with TRBD2 matching over 8 bases. This CDR3 spans 15 amino acids. CDR1 is MNHEY, CDR2 SVGEGT, per germline. The CDR3, as DNA: TGTGCCAGCAGTCAACTGGGACTAGGGTCCGGGGAGTTGTTTTTT. Protein product: CASSQLGLGSGELFF.

Worth noting for this clonotype: Because the CDR3's place on the DNA is in doubt, the DNA is left out and the CDR3 is given as listed by TCRdb. The V and J genes are TRBV29-1 and TRBJ1-2; the table's TRBD1 call for D was not verified on the DNA. The CDR3 is 15 amino acids long, termini counted. The germline V gene has CDR1 SQVTM and CDR2 ANQGSEA. CDR3 amino acids: CSVAGTGGAAYGCTF.

Only one count was recorded for this clonotype. A read error may produce the germline difference seen at one junction end. The chain recombines TRBV11-2 with TRBJ2-5; TRBD2 is a possible D gene (6 bases). Per the germline V gene, CDR1 is SGHAT and CDR2 is FQNNGV. CDR3 length: 16 residues. CDR3: CASKSRDSAHQGTQYF. The CDR3 bases are TGTGCCAGCAAATCTCGGGACTCGGCCCATCAAGGGACCCAGTACTTC.